This T cell receptor beta chain was observed in a study of human T cells and chemical hapten exposure. Study-level background: Skin on the upper inner arm, roughly 2 cm by roughly 2 cm in size, was sensitized with 2% DPC. Study conclusions and caveats: Expanded TCRs produced significantly more large CDR3 similarity clusters than controls did. Donors' alopecia may make their immune response differ from healthy people's.

Turning to this clonotype: The antigen remains undetermined.

Germline V CDR1 and CDR2: MNHNS, SASEGT. V lost 3 bases, J lost 5 bases, and 15 bases lay in between. There are 15 residues in the CDR3. Indicated time point: pre-sensitization, week 0. The treatment here: therapeutic diphenylcyclopropenone sensitization with weekly scalp DPC. Patch tests were applied only after blood draws. TCRdb processed the RACE reads anew with MiXCR; each CDR3 protein has one entry. The sample yields some 360,000 distinct CDR3 sequences, approximately 5% seen once. J is TRBJ2-3 and V is TRBV6-1; TRBD1 is a possible D gene (5 bases). The clonotype originates from a woman between 45 and 60 years old with alopecia areata. Some clones in this sample may be carry-over from other donors' samples. The specimen comprised whole blood, sampled in connection with sensitization to the hapten diphenylcyclopropenone (DPC). CDR3 residues: CASSEAGYNLDTQYF. CDR3 in DNA: TGTGCCAGCAGTGAGGCAGGGTACAATCTAGATACGCAGTATTTT.